Listed here are 12 T cell receptor beta chains from one sample, sequenced in a study of T cell responses to AZD1222 COVID-19 vaccine. Method: immunoSEQ multiplex PCR; TCRdb's copy keeps in-frame clones and lacks some. Among 99,000 or so clones listed, 70% to 90% were seen once. The material sequenced was peripheral blood, taken on day 0 of AZD1222 vaccination. These receptors all stem from an adult in good health.

The rearrangement joins TRBV7-3 to TRBJ1-1; unclear D gene. The CDR3 runs 13 residues. Per germline, CDR1 SGHTA and CDR2 FQGTGA. The V end lost 2 bases, the J end lost 0 bases, and 4 bases lay between the germline ends. The CDR3 DNA sequence: TGTGCCAGCAGCTTATCATTGAACACTGAAGCTTTCTTT. It encodes CASSLSLNTEAFF.

The rearrangement joins TRBV3-1 (or the pseudogene TRBV3-2) to TRBJ2-1; D gene unclear. From germline, CDR1 is LGHDT and CDR2 YNNKEL (reference sequence). Trimming took 0 bases from V and 0 from J, leaving 6 bases between them. CDR3 size: 15 residues. The CDR3 spells CASSQDLSSYNEQFF. The CDR3 DNA reads as TGTGCCAGCAGCCAAGACTTGAGCTCCTACAATGAGCAGTTCTTC.

The rearrangement uses TRBV14 and TRBJ2-1; a weak D match, TRBD2 (7 bases). Trimming pared 6 bases from V and 8 bases from J, leaving 20 bases between. The CDR3 has 15 residues. Germline CDR1 is SGHDN and CDR2 is FVKESK. This CDR3 is CASSRLVGGPDEQFF. Here the CDR3 DNA reads TGTGCCAGCAGTCGACTAGTGGGGGGGCCGGATGAGCAGTTCTTC.

The genes are TRBV6-5 and TRBJ2-7, with TRBD1 matching over 12 bases. The germline gives CDR1 MNHEY, CDR2 SVGAGI. This CDR3 spans 14 amino acids. V shed 5 bases and J 9 bases; nucleotides not matched to a gene: 8. This chain's CDR3 is CASSPGTGGVAQYF. For the CDR3, the DNA is TGTGCCAGCAGTCCCGGGACAGGGGGCGTCGCGCAGTACTTC.

This clone was observed once. The chain carries TRBV3-1 (or the pseudogene TRBV3-2) and TRBJ2-5, with unresolved D. V was clipped by 1 base and J by 5 bases, with 5 bases between them. The CDR3 loop spans 12 amino acids. Germline V lookup: CDR1 LGHDT, CDR2 YNNKEL (reference sequence). The CDR3 DNA is TGTGCCAGCAGCCAAGGGTCGGAGACCCAGTACTTC. It translates to CASSQGSETQYF.

The chain recombines TRBV11-2 with TRBJ2-3, with 8 bases matching TRBD2. The germline V gene encodes CDR1 SGHAT and CDR2 FQNNGV. V gave up 5 bases and J gave up 4 bases; unmatched junction bases: 11. This CDR3 comprises 16 residues. The CDR3 DNA is TGTGCCAGCAGCCCCGGAATCGGGGGGGAGGCAGATACGCAGTATTTT. It is translated as CASSPGIGGEADTQYF.

The V call is TRBV5-1, the J call TRBJ1-4; weak D call: TRBD1 (5 bases). Germline V gene lookup returns CDR1 SGHRS and CDR2 YFSETQ. The V end was cut by 7 bases, the J end by 4 bases, with 20 bases between. The CDR3 contains 16 residues. The CDR3 is CASSPRQDQGNEKLFF. The CDR3 coding sequence is TGCGCCAGCTCACCACGGCAGGACCAGGGTAATGAAAAACTGTTTTTT.

The chain employs TRBV2 and TRBJ2-7; D might be TRBD1 (6 bases). This CDR3 is built from 11 residues. Germline V gene lookup returns CDR1 SNHLY and CDR2 FYNNEI. The V end was cut by 6 bases, the J end by 7 bases, with 10 bases between. CDR3 residues: CASRQGWEQYF. The CDR3 DNA reads as TGTGCCAGCAGACAGGGTTGGGAGCAGTACTTC. The complete variable domain, with remaining parts taken from reference TRBV2 and TRBJ2-7, reads EPEVTQTPSHQVTQMGQEVILRCVPISNHLYFYWYRQILGQKVEFLVSFYNNEISEKSEIFDDQFSVERPDGSNFTLKIRSTKLEDSAMYFCASRQGWEQYFGPGTRLTVT.

The rearrangement links TRBV6-1 to TRBJ1-4; D remains unclear. Trimming shortened V by 2 bases and J by 14 bases, and 12 bases separated the two germline ends. The CDR3 totals 12 residues. Germline CDR1 reads MNHNS; CDR2 reads SASEGT. This CDR3 reads CASSEQFHRLFF. In nucleotides, the CDR3 is TGTGCCAGCAGTGAACAGTTTCACCGGCTGTTTTTT.

The chain is built from TRBV2 and TRBJ2-7; D is uncertain. Germline lookup yields CDR1 SNHLY and CDR2 FYNNEI. Between the trimmed V and J ends, which lost 0 bases and 6 bases, there was a span of 9 bases. This CDR3 comprises 13 residues. The CDR3 loop reads CASSEARQGEQYF. In DNA, the CDR3 is TGTGCCAGCAGTGAAGCGCGCCAAGGCGAGCAGTACTTC.

The V call is TRBV4-1, the J call TRBJ2-2; a possible D gene is TRBD2 (6 bases). V was clipped by 5 bases and J by 6 bases, with 16 bases between them. The CDR3 length is 15 residues. Germline-derived CDR1 and CDR2 are MGHRA and YSYEKL. Here the CDR3 reads CASSTRLVSAGELFF. CDR3 sequence (DNA): TGCGCCAGCAGCACCCGACTAGTATCGGCCGGGGAGCTGTTTTTT.

CDR3 coding DNA: TGTGCCAGCTCACCACGGACAGGGGCCGGGGAGCTGTTTTTT. This encodes CASSPRTGAGELFF. The rearrangement joins TRBV18 to TRBJ2-2; 9 nucleotides line up with TRBD1. Germline CDR1 and CDR2: KGHSH and LQKENI. The CDR3 spans 14 residues. The V segment lost 1 base and the J segment 6 bases; nucleotides outside the gene matches: 0.